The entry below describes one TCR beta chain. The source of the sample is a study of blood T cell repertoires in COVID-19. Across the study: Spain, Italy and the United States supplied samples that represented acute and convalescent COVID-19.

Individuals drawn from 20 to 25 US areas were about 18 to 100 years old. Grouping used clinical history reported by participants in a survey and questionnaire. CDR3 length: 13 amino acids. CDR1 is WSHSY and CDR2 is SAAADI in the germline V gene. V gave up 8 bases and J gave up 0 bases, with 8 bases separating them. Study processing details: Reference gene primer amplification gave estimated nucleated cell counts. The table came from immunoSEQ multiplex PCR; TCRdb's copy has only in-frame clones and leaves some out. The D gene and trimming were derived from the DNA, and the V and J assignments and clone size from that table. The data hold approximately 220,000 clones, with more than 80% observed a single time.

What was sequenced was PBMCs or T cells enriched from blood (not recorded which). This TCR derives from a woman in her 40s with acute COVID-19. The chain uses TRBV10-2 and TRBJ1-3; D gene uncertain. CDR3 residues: CASHPSSGNTIYF. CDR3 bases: TGCGCCAGCCACCCGAGCTCTGGAAACACCATATATTTT.